The 16 T cell receptor beta chains presented below share a single source sample, sequenced in a study of lymphopenia after photon versus proton radiotherapy. Sequenced by immunoSEQ multiplex PCR; TCRdb stores in-frame clones only, minus some. The sample holds 55,000 to 85,000 clones; roughly 90% are singletons and the top ten take around 2%. The sample here was peripheral blood, taken from a patient treated with photon-based radiotherapy. These receptors came from a middle-aged woman with cholangiocarcinoma.

This clone was seen once. V and J are TRBV6-9 and TRBJ2-2; 9 bases are a match to TRBD2. The germline V gene has CDR1 MNHGY and CDR2 SVAAGI. The ends lost 6 bases at V and 4 bases at J; junction bases unmatched: 3. The CDR3 consists of 14 residues. CDR3 nucleotides: TGTGCCAGCAGCACTAGCGGGTCCACCGGGGAGCTGTTTTTT. Amino acid sequence: CASSTSGSTGELFF.

This chain uses TRBV7-9 with TRBJ1-3; D might be TRBD1 (6 bases). Germline loops: CDR1 SEHNR, CDR2 FQNEAQ (reference sequence). The CDR3 loop spans 14 amino acids. The V and J ends lost 0 bases and 9 bases respectively, with 12 bases between them. The CDR3 coding sequence is TGTGCCAGCAGCTTAGCATTACCAGGGGTCACCATATATTTT. As protein: CASSLALPGVTIYF.

This chain links TRBV5-6 with TRBJ1-1; 9 bases line up with TRBD1. Trimming took 1 base from V and 3 from J; bases not matched to a gene: 7. The CDR3 has 16 amino acids. Germline loops: CDR1 SGHDT, CDR2 YYEEEE. CDR3 bases: TGTGCCAGCAGCTTGCTCGGACAGGGGTTTCACACTGAAGCTTTCTTT. Translation gives CASSLLGQGFHTEAFF.

The chain joins TRBV11-1 to TRBJ1-3, with 7 bases fitting TRBD1. The V gene's germline CDR1 is SGHAT and CDR2 FQDESV (reference sequence). J was trimmed by 0 bases and V by 5 bases; bases with no gene match: 4. The CDR3 runs 15 residues. CDR3 sequence: CASSRGQSSGNTIYF. CDR3 nucleotide sequence: TGTGCCAGCAGCCGGGGACAGAGCTCTGGAAACACCATATATTTT. The complete variable domain, with remaining parts taken from reference TRBV11-1 and TRBJ1-3, reads EAEVAQSPRYKITEKSQAVAFWCDPISGHATLYWYRQILGQGPELLVQFQDESVVDDSQLPKDRFSAERLKGVDSTLKIQPAELGDSAMYLCASSRGQSSGNTIYFGEGSWLTVV.

This chain links TRBV13 with TRBJ2-5, with D maybe TRBD2 (7 bases). V lost 1 base to trimming and J lost 2 bases, with 14 bases between them. Germline V CDR1 and CDR2: PRHDT, FYEKMQ (reference sequence). The CDR3 contains 16 residues. Written as DNA, the CDR3 is TGTGCCAGCAGCTTAGAGCGCGGGGGCCCTCAAGAGACCCAGTACTTC. It codes for CASSLERGGPQETQYF.

V gene TRBV7-3 combines with J gene TRBJ2-3; 7 positions agree with TRBD2. V lost 0 bases and J lost 0; bases outside the gene matches: 0. The germline gives CDR1 SGHTA, CDR2 FQGTGA. This CDR3 has 15 amino acids. CDR3 protein: CASSLTSGSTDTQYF. In DNA form, the CDR3 reads TGTGCCAGCAGCTTAACTAGCGGGAGCACAGATACGCAGTATTTT.

This clone is a singleton in its sample. The chain joins TRBV7-3 to TRBJ2-5; possible D gene TRBD2, 6 bases. Trimming pared 5 bases from V and 5 bases from J, leaving 12 bases between. The CDR3 covers 13 residues. CDR1 SGHTA and CDR2 FQGTGA come from the germline V gene. The CDR3 is CASSAGLLETQYF. The CDR3 nucleotides are TGTGCCAGCAGCGCGGGGCTGTTGGAGACCCAGTACTTC.

The chain joins TRBV9 to TRBJ2-2, with 9 nucleotides matching TRBD1. The germline gives CDR1 SGDLS, CDR2 YYNGEE. The J segment lost 5 bases and the V segment lost 4 bases, leaving 9 bases of the junction unmatched. This CDR3 has 16 amino acids. The CDR3 region is CASSPRTGVSTGELFF. The CDR3 DNA reads TGTGCCAGCAGCCCCCGGACAGGGGTTAGTACCGGGGAGCTGTTTTTT.

The genes are TRBV5-4 and TRBJ2-2; D perhaps matches TRBD2 (5 bases). CDR1 and CDR2 from the germline V gene are SGHNT and YYREEE (reference sequence). The CDR3 consists of 15 residues. The germline V and J ends were trimmed by 4 bases and 3 bases, with 13 bases remaining between them. The CDR3 reads CASSMPGTHTGELFF. The CDR3 region has the DNA TGTGCCAGCAGCATGCCGGGAACCCACACCGGGGAGCTGTTTTTT. Variable domain in full (rest from reference TRBV5-4 and TRBJ2-2): ETGVTQSPTHLIKTRGQQVTLRCSSQSGHNTVSWYQQALGQGPQFIFQYYREEENGRGNFPPRFSGLQFPNYSSELNVNALELDDSALYLCASSMPGTHTGELFFGEGSRLTVL.

This chain connects TRBV19 to TRBJ2-5; TRBD1 aligns across 8 bases. After removal of 5 bases from V and 3 bases from J, the junction contained 11 bases not matched to a gene. Germline V CDR1 and CDR2: LNHDA, SQIVND (reference sequence). CDR3 size: 16 residues. CDR3 protein: CASSATRTGRKETQYF. CDR3 DNA sequence: TGTGCCAGTAGTGCCACCCGGACAGGGAGAAAAGAGACCCAGTACTTC.

The chain joins TRBV21-1 to TRBJ2-7; the D call in the table, TRBD1, was not verified against the DNA. TRBV21-1 is an annotated pseudogene. CDR3 size: 14 residues. In DNA form, the CDR3 reads TGTGCCAGCAGCAAAGGCACAGGGCGGGACGAGCAGTACTTC. Protein product: CASSKGTGRDEQYF.

The chain employs TRBV13 and TRBJ2-7, with D perhaps TRBD1 (6 bases). The CDR3 runs to 14 residues. Trimming left V 6 bases short and J 3 bases short, with 15 bases between. Per the germline V gene, CDR1 is PRHDT and CDR2 is FYEKMQ (reference sequence). CDR3 protein: CASSSGRGFYEQYF. CDR3 nucleotide sequence: TGTGCCAGCAGTTCTGGCAGGGGCTTCTACGAGCAGTACTTC.

CDR3 loop: CASSLVGSSQYNEQFF. The CDR3 DNA reads TGTGCCAGCAGCTTAGTAGGATCCTCTCAATACAATGAGCAGTTCTTC. This rearrangement joins TRBV7-2 to TRBJ2-1; unclear D gene. The CDR3 has 16 amino acids. V was cut by 1 base and J by 4 bases, with 14 bases left in between. The germline V gene encodes CDR1 SGHTA and CDR2 FQGNSA. Drawing the rest from reference TRBV7-2 and TRBJ2-1, the complete variable domain is GAGVSQSPSNKVTEKGKDVELRCDPISGHTALYWYRQSLGQGLEFLIYFQGNSAPDKSGLPSDRFSAERTGGSVSTLTIQRTQQEDSAVYLCASSLVGSSQYNEQFFGPGTRLTVL.

In the case of this clone: Germline is not matched at one junction end, which may reflect a read error. This rearrangement joins TRBV4-1 to TRBJ2-7, with 9 bases matching TRBD1. Germline V gene lookup returns CDR1 MGHRA and CDR2 YSYEKL. This CDR3 has 18 amino acids. CDR3 sequence: CASSQVSGTGRPGGDRDF. The DNA for the CDR3 is TGCGCCAGCAGCCAGGTGTCCGGGACAGGGCGGCCGGGGGGCGACAGGGACTTC.

This chain joins TRBV19 and TRBJ1-2; D gene unclear. This CDR3 comprises 14 residues. CDR1 LNHDA and CDR2 SQIVND come from the germline V gene (reference sequence). V dropped 2 bases and J dropped 2 bases, with 9 bases sitting between them. The CDR3 here is CASSISSANYGYTF. For the CDR3, the DNA is TGTGCCAGTAGTATAAGCTCAGCGAACTATGGCTACACCTTC.

This chain uses TRBV4-1 with TRBJ1-5; no reliable D call. The CDR3 extends over 16 amino acids. Germline assignment: CDR1 MGHRA and CDR2 YSYEKL. Trimming pared 2 bases from V and 6 bases from J, leaving 17 bases between. CDR3 sequence reads: CASSQTPARGFQPQHF. The CDR3 DNA follows: TGCGCCAGCAGCCAAACCCCGGCGCGGGGTTTTCAGCCCCAGCATTTT.